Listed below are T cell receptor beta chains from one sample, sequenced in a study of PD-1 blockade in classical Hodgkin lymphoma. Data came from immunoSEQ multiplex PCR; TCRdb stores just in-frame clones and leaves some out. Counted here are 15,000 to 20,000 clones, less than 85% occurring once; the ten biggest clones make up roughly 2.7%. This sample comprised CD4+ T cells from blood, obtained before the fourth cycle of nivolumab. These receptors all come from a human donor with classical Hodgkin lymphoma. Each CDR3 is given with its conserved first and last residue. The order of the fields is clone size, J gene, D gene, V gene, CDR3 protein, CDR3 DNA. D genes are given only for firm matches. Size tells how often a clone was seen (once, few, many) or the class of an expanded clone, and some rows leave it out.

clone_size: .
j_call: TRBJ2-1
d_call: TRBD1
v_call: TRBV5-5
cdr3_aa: CASSRGQGAYNEQFF
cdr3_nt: TGTGCCAGCAGCCGCGGACAGGGGGCTTACAATGAGCAGTTCTTC

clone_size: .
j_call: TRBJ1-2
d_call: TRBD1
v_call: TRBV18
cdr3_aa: CASSDRGGYTF
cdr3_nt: TGTGCCAGCTCAGACAGGGGTGGCTACACCTTC

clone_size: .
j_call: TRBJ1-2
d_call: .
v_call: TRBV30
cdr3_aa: CAWSVGGVKFGYTF
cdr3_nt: TGTGCCTGGAGTGTAGGGGGGGTTAAGTTTGGCTACACCTTC

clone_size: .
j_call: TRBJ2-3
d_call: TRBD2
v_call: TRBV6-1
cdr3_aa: CASTLTSGTDTQYF
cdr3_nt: TGTGCCAGCACCCTGACTAGCGGGACAGATACGCAGTATTTT

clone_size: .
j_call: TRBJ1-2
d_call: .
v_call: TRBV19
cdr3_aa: CASSISAGKGGYTF
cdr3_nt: TGTGCCAGTAGTATTAGCGCGGGAAAGGGTGGCTACACCTTC

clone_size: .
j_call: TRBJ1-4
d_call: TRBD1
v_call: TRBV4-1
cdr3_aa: CASSQEPGQGSKATNEKLFF
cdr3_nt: TGCGCCAGCAGCCAGGAACCCGGACAGGGGTCGAAGGCAACTAATGAAAAACTGTTTTTT

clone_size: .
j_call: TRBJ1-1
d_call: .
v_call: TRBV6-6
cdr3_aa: CASSTSPRENTEAFF
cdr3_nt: TGTGCCAGCAGCACCTCCCCACGAGAGAACACTGAAGCTTTCTTT

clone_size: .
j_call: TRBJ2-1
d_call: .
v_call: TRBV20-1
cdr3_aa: CSARRNNEQFF
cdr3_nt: TGCAGTGCTAGGAGAAACAATGAGCAGTTCTTC

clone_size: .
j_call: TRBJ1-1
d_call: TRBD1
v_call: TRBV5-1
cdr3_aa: CASSLIGQAGGAFF
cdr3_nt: TGCGCCAGCAGCTTAATAGGCCAGGCAGGGGGAGCTTTCTTT

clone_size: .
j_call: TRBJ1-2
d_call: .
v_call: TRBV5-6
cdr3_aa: CASSFGTGRLDGYTF
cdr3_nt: TGTGCCAGCAGCTTTGGTACGGGGCGATTGGATGGCTACACCTTC

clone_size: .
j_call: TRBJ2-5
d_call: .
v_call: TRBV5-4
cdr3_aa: CASSAGRNQETQYF
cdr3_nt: TGTGCCAGCAGCGCGGGACGGAACCAAGAGACCCAGTACTTC

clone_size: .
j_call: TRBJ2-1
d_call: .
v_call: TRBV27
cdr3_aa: CASSPREDGRAEQFF
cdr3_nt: TGTGCCAGCAGTCCCCGTGAGGACGGTCGAGCTGAGCAGTTCTTC

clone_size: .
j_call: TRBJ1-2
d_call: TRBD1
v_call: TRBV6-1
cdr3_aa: CASRTGDLFGFGYTF
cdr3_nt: TGTGCCAGCAGGACAGGGGACCTGTTTGGTTTCGGCTACACCTTC

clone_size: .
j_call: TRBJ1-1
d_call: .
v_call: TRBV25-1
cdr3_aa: CASVRSGNTEAFF
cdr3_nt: TGTGCCAGCGTAAGGTCGGGGAACACTGAAGCTTTCTTT

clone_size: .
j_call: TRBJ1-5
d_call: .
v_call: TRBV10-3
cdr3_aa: CAISESAESNQPQHF
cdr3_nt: TGTGCCATCAGTGAGTCGGCAGAAAGCAATCAGCCCCAGCATTTT

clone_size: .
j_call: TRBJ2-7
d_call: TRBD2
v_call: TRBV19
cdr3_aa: CASSWRSGLAASEQYF
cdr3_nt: TGTGCCAGTAGTTGGCGATCGGGACTAGCGGCCTCCGAGCAGTACTTC

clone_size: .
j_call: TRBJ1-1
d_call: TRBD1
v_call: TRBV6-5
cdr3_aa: CASREDREGTEAFF
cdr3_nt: TGTGCCAGCAGAGAAGACAGGGAGGGCACTGAAGCTTTCTTT

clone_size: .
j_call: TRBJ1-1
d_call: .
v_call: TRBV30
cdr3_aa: CAWSSGARTEAFF
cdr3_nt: TGTGCCTGGAGTTCTGGGGCGCGGACTGAAGCTTTCTTT

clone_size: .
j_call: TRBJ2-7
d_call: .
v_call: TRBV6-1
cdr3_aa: CASSEGRGRAYEQYF
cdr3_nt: TGTGCCAGCAGTGAAGGACGGGGCCGTGCCTACGAGCAGTACTTC

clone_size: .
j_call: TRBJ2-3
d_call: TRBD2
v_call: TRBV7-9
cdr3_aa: CASSHHASGSTDTQYF
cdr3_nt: TGTGCCAGCAGCCACCATGCTAGCGGGAGTACAGATACGCAGTATTTT

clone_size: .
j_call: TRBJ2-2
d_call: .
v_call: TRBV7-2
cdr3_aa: CASSRQRVNTGELFF
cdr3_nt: TGTGCCAGCAGCCGACAGCGGGTTAACACCGGGGAGCTGTTTTTT

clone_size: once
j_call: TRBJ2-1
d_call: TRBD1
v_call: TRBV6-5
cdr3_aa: CASRGQGGDEQFF
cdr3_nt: TGTGCCAGCAGGGGACAGGGGGGCGATGAGCAGTTCTTC

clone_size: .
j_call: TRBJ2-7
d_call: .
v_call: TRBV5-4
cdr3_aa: CASSFSGQNYEQYF
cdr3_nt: TGTGCCAGCAGCTTCTCAGGACAGAACTACGAGCAGTACTTC

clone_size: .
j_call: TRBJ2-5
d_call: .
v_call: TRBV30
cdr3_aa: CAWSLGGHGGKTQYF
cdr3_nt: TGTGCCTGGAGTTTGGGGGGACACGGCGGGAAGACCCAGTACTTC

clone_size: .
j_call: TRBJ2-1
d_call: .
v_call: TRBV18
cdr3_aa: CASSSGEHSYNEQFF
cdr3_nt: TGTGCCAGCTCATCTGGCGAGCACTCCTACAATGAGCAGTTCTTC

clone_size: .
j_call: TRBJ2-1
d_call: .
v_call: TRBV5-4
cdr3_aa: CASSFYGGEQFF
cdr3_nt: TGTGCCAGCAGCTTCTATGGTGGTGAGCAGTTCTTC

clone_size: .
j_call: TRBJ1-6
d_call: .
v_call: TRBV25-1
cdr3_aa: CASSEQGGSPLHF
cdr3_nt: TGTGCCAGCAGTGAACAGGGCGGATCACCCCTCCACTTT

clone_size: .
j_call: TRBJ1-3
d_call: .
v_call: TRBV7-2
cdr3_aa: CASRSNRDGNTIYF
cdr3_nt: TGTGCCAGCAGGTCAAACAGGGACGGAAACACCATATATTTT

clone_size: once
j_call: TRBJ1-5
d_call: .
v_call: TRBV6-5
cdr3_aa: CASSYTGDQPQHF
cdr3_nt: TGTGCCAGCAGTTACACGGGGGATCAGCCCCAGCATTTT

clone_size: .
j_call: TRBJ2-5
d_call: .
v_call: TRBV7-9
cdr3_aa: CASSLGSGKETQYF
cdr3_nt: TGTGCCAGCAGCTTAGGATCCGGGAAAGAGACCCAGTACTTC

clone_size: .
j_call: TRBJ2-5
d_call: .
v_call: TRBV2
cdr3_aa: CASSRHPTGETQYF
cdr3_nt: TGTGCCAGCAGTAGACACCCCACAGGGGAGACCCAGTACTTC

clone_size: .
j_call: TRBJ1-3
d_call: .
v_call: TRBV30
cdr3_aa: CAWSSSSSGNTIYF
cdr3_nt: TGTGCCTGGAGTAGCTCGAGCTCTGGAAACACCATATATTTT

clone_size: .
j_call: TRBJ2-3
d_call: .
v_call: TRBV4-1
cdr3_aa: CASSQGSRGLLPDTQYF
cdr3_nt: TGCGCCAGCAGCCAAGGATCCAGGGGACTTCTCCCAGATACGCAGTATTTT

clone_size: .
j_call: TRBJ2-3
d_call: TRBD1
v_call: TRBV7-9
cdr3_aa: CASSSRTGETDTQYF
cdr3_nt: TGTGCCAGCAGCTCCCGGACAGGGGAGACAGATACGCAGTATTTT

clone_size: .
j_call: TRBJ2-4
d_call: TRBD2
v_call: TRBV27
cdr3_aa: CASSDGLGRNIQYF
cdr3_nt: TGTGCCAGCAGTGATGGACTAGGACGAAACATTCAGTACTTC

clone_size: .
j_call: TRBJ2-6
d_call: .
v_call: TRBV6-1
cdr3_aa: CASKRGTGANVLTF
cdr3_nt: TGTGCCAGCAAACGGGGCACCGGGGCCAACGTCCTGACTTTC

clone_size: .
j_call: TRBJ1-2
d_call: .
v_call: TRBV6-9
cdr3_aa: CASSPTGNYGYTF
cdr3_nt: TGTGCCAGCAGTCCGACAGGAAACTATGGCTACACCTTC

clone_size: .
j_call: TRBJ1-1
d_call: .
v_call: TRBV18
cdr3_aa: CASTRRGTLEAFF
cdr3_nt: TGTGCCAGCACCCGGCGGGGGACGCTTGAAGCTTTCTTT

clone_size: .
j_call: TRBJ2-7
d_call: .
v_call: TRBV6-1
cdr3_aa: CASSGGRAYEQYF
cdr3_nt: TGTGCCAGCAGTGGGGGGCGCGCCTACGAGCAGTACTTC

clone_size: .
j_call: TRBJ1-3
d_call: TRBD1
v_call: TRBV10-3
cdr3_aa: CAIRGTGPLSGNTIYF
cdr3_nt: TGTGCCATCAGGGGGACAGGACCTCTCTCTGGAAACACCATATATTTT

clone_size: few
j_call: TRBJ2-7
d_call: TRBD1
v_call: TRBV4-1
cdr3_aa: CASSHPLDRGAYEQYF
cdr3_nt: TGCGCCAGCAGCCATCCACTGGACAGGGGGGCCTACGAGCAGTACTTC

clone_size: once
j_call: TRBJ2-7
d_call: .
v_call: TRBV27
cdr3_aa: CASSPHVAYEQYF
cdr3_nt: TGTGCCAGCAGTCCCCATGTAGCCTACGAGCAGTACTTC

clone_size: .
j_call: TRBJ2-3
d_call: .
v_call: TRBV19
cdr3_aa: CASSIERSSTDTQYF
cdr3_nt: TGTGCCAGTAGTATAGAGCGCTCTAGCACAGATACGCAGTATTTT

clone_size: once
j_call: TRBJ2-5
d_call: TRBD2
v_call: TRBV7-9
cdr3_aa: CASSSGTSGMSETQYF
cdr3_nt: TGTGCCAGCAGCTCCGGGACTAGCGGGATGTCTGAGACCCAGTACTTC

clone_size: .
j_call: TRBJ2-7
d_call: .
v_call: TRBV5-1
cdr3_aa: CASSPGRGEQYF
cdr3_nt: TGCGCCAGCAGTCCTGGCCGTGGCGAGCAGTACTTC

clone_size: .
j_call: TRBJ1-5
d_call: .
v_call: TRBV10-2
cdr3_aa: CASSEIGIPNQPQHF
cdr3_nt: TGCGCCAGCAGTGAAATTGGGATCCCCAATCAGCCCCAGCATTTT

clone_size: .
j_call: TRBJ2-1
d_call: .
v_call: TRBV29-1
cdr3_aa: CSAPRWGKNEQFF
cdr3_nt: TGCAGCGCCCCTAGGTGGGGGAAGAATGAGCAGTTCTTC

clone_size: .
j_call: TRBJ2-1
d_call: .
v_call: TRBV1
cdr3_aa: CTSSQERFASVAYNEQFF
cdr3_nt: TGCACCAGCAGCCAAGAGAGATTCGCCAGCGTAGCTTACAATGAGCAGTTCTTC